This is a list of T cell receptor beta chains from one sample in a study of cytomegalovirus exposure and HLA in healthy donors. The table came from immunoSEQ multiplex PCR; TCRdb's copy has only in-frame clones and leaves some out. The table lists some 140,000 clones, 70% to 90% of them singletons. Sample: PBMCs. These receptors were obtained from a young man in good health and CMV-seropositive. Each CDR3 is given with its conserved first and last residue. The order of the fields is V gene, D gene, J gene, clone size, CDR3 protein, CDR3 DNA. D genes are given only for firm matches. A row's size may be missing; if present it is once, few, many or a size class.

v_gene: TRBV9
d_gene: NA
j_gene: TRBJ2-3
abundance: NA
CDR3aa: CASERDSSSTDTQYF
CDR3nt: TGTGCCAGCGAACGGGACTCCTCTAGCACAGATACGCAGTATTTT

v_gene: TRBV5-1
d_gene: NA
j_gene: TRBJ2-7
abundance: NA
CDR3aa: CASSNPGGYEQYF
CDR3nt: TGCGCCAGCAGCAACCCCGGGGGCTACGAGCAGTACTTC

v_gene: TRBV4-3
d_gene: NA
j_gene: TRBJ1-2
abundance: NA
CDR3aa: CASSQDRSWESGYTF
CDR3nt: TGCGCCAGCAGCCAAGATCGCAGTTGGGAGAGTGGCTACACCTTC

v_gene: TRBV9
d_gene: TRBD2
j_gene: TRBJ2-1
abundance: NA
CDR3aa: CASSYQVAGGRNEQFF
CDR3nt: TGTGCCAGCAGCTACCAAGTAGCGGGGGGTAGAAATGAGCAGTTCTTC

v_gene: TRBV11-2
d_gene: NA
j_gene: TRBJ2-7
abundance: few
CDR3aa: CASSLAIHEQYF
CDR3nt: TGTGCCAGCAGCTTAGCTATACACGAGCAGTACTTC

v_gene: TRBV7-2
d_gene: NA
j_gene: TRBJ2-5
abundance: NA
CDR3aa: CASSFSETQYF
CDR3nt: TGTGCCAGCAGCTTCAGTGAGACCCAGTACTTC

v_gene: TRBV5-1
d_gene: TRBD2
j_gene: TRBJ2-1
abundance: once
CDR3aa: CASSLSASGGPSSYNEQFF
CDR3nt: TGCGCCAGCAGCTTGTCGGCTAGCGGGGGGCCCAGCTCCTACAATGAGCAGTTCTTC

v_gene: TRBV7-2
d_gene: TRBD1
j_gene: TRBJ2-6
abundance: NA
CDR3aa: CASRGQVSGANVLTF
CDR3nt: TGTGCCAGCAGGGGACAGGTCTCTGGGGCCAACGTCCTGACTTTC

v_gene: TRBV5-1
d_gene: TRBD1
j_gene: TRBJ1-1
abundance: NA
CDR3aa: CASSRDRGGTEAFF
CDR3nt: TGCGCCAGCAGCCGCGACAGGGGGGGCACTGAAGCTTTCTTT

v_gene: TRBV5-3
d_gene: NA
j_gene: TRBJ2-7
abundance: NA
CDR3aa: CARSLASTGSLHRTYEQYF
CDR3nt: TGTGCCAGAAGCTTGGCCTCCACCGGGAGTCTTCACAGGACCTACGAGCAGTACTTC

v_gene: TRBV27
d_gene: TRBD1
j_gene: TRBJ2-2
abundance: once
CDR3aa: CASSLTGTGRSNTGELFF
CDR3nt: TGTGCCAGCAGTTTAACCGGGACAGGTCGGTCGAACACCGGGGAGCTGTTTTTT

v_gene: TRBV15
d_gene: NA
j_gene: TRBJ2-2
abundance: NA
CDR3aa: CATSGVRETGELFF
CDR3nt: TGTGCCACCAGCGGGGTCAGGGAAACCGGGGAGCTGTTTTTT

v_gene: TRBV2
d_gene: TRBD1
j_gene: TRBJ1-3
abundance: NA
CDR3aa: CASSVDRPSGNTIYF
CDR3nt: TGTGCCAGCAGTGTGGACAGGCCCTCTGGAAACACCATATATTTT

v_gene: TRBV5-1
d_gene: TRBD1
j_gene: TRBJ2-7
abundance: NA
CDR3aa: CASSPGTASYEQYF
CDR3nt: TGCGCCAGCAGCCCCGGGACAGCCTCCTACGAGCAGTACTTC

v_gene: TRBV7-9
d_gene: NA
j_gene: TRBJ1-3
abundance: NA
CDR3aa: CASSLYLSGNTIYF
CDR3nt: TGTGCCAGCAGCTTATATCTCTCTGGAAACACCATATATTTT

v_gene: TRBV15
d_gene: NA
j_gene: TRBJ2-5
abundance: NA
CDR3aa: CATGGLETQYF
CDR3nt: TGTGCCACCGGGGGGTTAGAGACCCAGTACTTC

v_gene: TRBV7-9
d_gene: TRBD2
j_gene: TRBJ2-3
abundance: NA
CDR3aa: CASSLNGGADTQYF
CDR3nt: TGTGCCAGCAGCTTAAATGGGGGGGCAGATACGCAGTATTTT

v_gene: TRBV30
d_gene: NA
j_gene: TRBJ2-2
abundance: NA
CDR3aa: CAWTGFAGELFF
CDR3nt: TGTGCCTGGACAGGGTTCGCCGGGGAGCTGTTTTTT

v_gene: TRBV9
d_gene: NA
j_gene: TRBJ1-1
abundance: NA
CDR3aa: CASSVEERTEAFF
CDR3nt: TGTGCCAGCAGCGTAGAGGAGCGGACTGAAGCTTTCTTT

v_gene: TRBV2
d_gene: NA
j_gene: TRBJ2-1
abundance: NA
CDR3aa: CASKDKDGRYNEQFF
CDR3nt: TGTGCCAGCAAGGATAAGGACGGGAGATACAATGAGCAGTTCTTC

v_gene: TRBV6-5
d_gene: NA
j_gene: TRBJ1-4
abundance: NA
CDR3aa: CASSYLRQESYEKLFF
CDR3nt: TGTGCCAGCAGTTACCTCCGCCAGGAATCATACGAAAAACTGTTTTTT

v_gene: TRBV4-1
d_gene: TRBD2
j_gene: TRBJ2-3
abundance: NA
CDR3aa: CASSHYKRELDTQYF
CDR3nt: TGCGCCAGCAGCCATTATAAGCGGGAGTTAGATACGCAGTATTTT

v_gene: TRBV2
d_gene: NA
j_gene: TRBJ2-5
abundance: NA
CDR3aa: CASGRAGQETQYF
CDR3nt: TGTGCCAGCGGAAGAGCGGGCCAGGAGACCCAGTACTTC

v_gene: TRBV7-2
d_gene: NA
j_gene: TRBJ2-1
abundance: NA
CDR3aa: CASSRAAGRLYNEQFF
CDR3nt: TGTGCCAGCAGCCGAGCTGCAGGCAGGTTATACAATGAGCAGTTCTTC

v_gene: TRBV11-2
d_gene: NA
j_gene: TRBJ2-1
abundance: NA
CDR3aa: CASSFRRGLTYNEQFF
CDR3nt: TGTGCCAGCAGCTTTCGGCGGGGGCTTACCTACAATGAGCAGTTCTTC

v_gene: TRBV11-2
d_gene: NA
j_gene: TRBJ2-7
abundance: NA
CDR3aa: CASRTPGSYYEQYF
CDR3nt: TGTGCCAGCAGGACTCCTGGATCCTACTACGAGCAGTACTTC

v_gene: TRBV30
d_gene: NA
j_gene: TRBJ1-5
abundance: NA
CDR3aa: CAWSTSVGGQPQHF
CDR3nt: TGTGCCTGGAGTACCTCGGTCGGGGGTCAGCCCCAACATTTT

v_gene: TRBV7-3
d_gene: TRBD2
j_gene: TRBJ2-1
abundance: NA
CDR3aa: CASSSGTSGEQFF
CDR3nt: TGTGCCAGCAGCTCCGGGACTAGCGGTGAGCAGTTCTTC

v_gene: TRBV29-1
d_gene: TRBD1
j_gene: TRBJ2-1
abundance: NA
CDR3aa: CSVLPRTGDFNEQFF
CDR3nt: TGCAGCGTCTTGCCTCGGACAGGGGATTTCAATGAGCAGTTCTTC

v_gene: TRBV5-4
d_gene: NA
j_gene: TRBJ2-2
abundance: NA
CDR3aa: CASSFLGHTGELFF
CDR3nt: TGTGCCAGCAGCTTCCTGGGCCACACCGGGGAGCTGTTTTTT

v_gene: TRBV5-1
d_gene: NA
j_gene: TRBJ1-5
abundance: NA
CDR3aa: CASSLGGPGNQPQHF
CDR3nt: TGCGCCAGCAGCTTGGGAGGGCCTGGGAATCAGCCCCAGCATTTT

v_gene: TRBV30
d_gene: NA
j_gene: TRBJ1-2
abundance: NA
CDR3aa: CAWSLSFRYGYTF
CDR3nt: TGTGCCTGGAGCCTAAGTTTTAGATATGGCTACACCTTC

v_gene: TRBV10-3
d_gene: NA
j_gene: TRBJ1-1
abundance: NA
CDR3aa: CAIRPFLGDSEAFF
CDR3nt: TGTGCCATCAGACCCTTCCTGGGGGACTCTGAAGCTTTCTTT

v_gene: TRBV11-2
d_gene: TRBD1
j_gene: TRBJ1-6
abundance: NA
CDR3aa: CASSLKSGTENSPLHF
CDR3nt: TGTGCCAGCAGCTTAAAGTCCGGGACAGAAAATTCACCCCTCCACTTT

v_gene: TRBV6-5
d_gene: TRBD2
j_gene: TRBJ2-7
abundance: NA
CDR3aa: CASRSAGGYEQYF
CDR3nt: TGTGCCAGCCGCTCGGCGGGGGGGTACGAGCAGTACTTC

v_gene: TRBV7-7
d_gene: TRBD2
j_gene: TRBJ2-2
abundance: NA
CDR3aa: CASSPWGAGGRTGELFF
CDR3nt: TGTGCCAGCAGCCCCTGGGGAGCGGGGGGTCGCACCGGGGAGCTGTTTTTT

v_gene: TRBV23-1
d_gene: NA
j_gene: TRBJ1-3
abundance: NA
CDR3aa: CASSQPPGPLSGNTIYF
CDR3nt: TGCGCCAGCAGTCAGCCGCCAGGGCCCCTCTCTGGAAACACCATATATTTT

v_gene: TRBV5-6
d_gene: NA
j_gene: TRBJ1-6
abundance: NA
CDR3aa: CASSLRVDRANSPLHF
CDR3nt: TGTGCCAGCAGCTTAAGGGTAGACAGAGCCAATTCACCCCTCCACTTT

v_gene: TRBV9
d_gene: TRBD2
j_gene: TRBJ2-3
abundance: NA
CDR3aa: CASSPGTSLSTDTQYF
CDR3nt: TGTGCCAGCAGCCCCGGGACTAGCTTAAGCACAGATACGCAGTATTTT

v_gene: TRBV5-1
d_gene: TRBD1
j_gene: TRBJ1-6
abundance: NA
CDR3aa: CASSHGTGPDPLHF
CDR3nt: TGCGCCAGCAGCCACGGGACAGGCCCTGATCCCCTCCACTTT

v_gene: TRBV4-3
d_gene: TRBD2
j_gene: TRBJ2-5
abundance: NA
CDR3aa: CASSQTSGYGETQYF
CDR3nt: TGCGCCAGCAGCCAGACTAGCGGGTACGGGGAGACCCAGTACTTC

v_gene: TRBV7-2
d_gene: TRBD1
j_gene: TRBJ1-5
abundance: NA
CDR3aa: CASSLGQGSNQPQHF
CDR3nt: TGTGCCAGCAGCCTAGGACAGGGTAGCAATCAGCCCCAGCATTTT

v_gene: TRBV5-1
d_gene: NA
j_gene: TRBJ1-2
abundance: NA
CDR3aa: CASSPVLGGAYGYTF
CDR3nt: TGCGCCAGCAGCCCCGTCTTGGGGGGTGCCTATGGCTACACCTTC

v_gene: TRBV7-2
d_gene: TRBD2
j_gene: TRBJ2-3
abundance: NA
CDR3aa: CASSQGLGIHLDSTDTQYF
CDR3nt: TGTGCCAGCAGCCAGGGACTAGGAATCCACCTTGATAGCACAGATACGCAGTATTTT

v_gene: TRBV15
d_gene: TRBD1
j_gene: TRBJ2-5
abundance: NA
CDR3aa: CATSRNGQGSQYF
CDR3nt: TGTGCCACCAGCAGAAACGGACAGGGGTCCCAGTACTTC

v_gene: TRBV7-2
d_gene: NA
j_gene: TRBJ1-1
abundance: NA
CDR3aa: CASSNWDTLNTEAFF
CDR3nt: TGTGCCAGCAGCAACTGGGACACCCTGAACACTGAAGCTTTCTTT

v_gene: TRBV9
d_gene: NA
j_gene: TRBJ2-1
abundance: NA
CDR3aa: CASSVGGLNNEQFF
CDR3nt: TGTGCCAGCAGCGTAGGGGGACTTAACAATGAGCAGTTCTTC

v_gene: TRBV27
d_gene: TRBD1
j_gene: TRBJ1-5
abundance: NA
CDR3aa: CASKPTGGQPQHF
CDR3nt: TGTGCCAGCAAACCGACAGGGGGTCAGCCCCAGCATTTT

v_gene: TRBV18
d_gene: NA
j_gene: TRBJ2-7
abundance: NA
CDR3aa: CASSPNSYEQYF
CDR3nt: TGTGCCAGCTCACCGAACAGCTACGAGCAGTACTTC

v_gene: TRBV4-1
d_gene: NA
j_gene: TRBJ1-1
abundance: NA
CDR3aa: CASSQDQHLSGGTEAFF
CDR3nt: TGCGCCAGCAGCCAAGATCAGCACCTGTCTGGGGGGACTGAAGCTTTCTTT

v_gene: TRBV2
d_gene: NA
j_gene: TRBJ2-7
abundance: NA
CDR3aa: CASRGGMTYEQYF
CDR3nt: TGTGCCAGCAGGGGGGGTATGACCTACGAGCAGTACTTT

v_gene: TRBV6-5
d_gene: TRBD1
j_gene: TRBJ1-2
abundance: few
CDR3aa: CASSSRTGVGYTF
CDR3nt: TGTGCCAGCAGCTCCCGGACAGGGGTTGGCTACACCTTC

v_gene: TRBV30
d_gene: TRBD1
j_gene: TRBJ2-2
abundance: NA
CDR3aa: CAWRVQGAPNTGELFF
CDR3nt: TGTGCCTGGAGGGTACAGGGGGCCCCGAACACCGGGGAGCTGTTTTTT

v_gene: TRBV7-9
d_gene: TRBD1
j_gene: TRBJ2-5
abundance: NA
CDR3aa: CASSLDRDRVRETQYF
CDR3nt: TGTGCCAGCAGCTTGGACCGGGACAGGGTTCGGGAGACCCAGTACTTC

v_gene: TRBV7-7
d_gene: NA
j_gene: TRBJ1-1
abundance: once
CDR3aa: CASSLTLGNTEAFF
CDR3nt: TGTGCCAGCAGCTTGACACTGGGGAACACTGAAGCTTTCTTT